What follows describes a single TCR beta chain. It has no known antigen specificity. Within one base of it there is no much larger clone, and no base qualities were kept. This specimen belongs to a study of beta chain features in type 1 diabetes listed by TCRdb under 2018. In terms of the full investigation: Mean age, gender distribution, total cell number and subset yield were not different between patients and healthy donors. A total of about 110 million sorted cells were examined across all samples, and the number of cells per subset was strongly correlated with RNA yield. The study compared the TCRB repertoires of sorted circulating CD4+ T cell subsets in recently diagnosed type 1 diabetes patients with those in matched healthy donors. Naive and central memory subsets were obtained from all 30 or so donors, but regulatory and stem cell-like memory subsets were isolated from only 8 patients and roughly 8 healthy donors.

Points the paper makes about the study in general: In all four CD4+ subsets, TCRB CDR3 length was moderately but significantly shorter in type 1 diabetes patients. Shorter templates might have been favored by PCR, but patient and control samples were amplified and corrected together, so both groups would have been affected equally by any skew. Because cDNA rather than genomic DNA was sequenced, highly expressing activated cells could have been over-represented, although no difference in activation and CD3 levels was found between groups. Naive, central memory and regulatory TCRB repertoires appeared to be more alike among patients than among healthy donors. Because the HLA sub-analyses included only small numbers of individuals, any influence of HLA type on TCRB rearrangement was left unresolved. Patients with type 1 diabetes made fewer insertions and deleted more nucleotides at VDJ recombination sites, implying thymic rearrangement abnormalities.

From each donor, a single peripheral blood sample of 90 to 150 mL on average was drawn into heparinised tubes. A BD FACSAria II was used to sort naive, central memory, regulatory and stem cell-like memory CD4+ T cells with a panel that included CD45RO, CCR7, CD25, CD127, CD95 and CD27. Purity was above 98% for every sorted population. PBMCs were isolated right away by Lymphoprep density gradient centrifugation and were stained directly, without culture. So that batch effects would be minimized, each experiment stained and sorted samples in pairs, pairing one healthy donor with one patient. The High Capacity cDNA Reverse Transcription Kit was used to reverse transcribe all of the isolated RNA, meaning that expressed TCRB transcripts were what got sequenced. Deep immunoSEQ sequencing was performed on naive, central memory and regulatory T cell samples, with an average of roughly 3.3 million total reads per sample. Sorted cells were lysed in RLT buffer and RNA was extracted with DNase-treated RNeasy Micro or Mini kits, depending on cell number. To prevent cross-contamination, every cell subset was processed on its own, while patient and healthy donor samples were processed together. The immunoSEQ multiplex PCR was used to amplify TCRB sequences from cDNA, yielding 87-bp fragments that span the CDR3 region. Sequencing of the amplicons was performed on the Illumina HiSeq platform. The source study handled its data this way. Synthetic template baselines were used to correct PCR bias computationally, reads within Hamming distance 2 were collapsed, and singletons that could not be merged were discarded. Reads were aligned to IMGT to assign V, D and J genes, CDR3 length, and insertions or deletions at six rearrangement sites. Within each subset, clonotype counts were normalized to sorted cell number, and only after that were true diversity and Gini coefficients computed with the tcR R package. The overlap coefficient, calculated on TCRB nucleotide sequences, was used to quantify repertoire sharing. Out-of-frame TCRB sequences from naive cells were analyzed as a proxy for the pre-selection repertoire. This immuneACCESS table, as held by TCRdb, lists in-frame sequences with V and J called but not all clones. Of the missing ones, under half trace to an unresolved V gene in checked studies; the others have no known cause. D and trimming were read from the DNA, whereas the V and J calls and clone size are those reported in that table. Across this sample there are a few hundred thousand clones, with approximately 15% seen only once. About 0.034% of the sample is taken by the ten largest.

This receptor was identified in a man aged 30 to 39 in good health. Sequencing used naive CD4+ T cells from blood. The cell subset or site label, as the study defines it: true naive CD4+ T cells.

The DNA sequence is TGTGCCAGCAGCCAAGATTTCACTAGCGCGTCCTACAATGAGCAGTTCTTC. Its coded protein is CASSQDFTSASYNEQFF. The rearranged chain carries TRBV14 and TRBJ2-1; the central 7 bases match TRBD2. Trimming takes 0 bases off V and 1 base off J; junction bases not matched to a gene: 6. CDR1 and CDR2 are drawn from the germline V gene: SGHDN, FVKESK. The CDR3 spans 17 residues, from the cysteine through the phenylalanine. The entry retains the CDR3 DNA only, 51 bases that are in frame from base 1.